The T cell receptor beta chain under discussion was sequenced for a study of T cell repertoires in ileal Crohn's disease. General study results and limits: Endoscopic recurrence occurred in every patient whose clonality exceeded 26.8%.

Profiling relied on immunoSEQ multiplex PCR, and the TCRdb table lists in-frame clones only, not all of them. The sample records 13,000 to 15,000 clones, roughly 70% being singletons. From germline, CDR1 is MNHEY and CDR2 SVGAGI. The V and J ends lost 2 bases and 8 bases respectively, with 12 bases between them. The CDR3 is made up of 14 amino acids. Points on this clone: Antigen specificity is unknown.

The chain couples TRBV6-5 to TRBJ1-4; D remains unclear. This clonotype was obtained from an adult with Crohn's disease. The specimen sequenced was ileal tissue. The CDR3 coding sequence is TGTGCCAGCAGTTACGCGGGTCAACAGGAAAAACTGTTTTTT. Translating gives CASSYAGQQEKLFF.